The text below deals with one T cell receptor (beta chain). This entry belongs to a study of T cell changes during pregnancy in multiple sclerosis. The table came from immunoSEQ multiplex PCR; TCRdb's copy has only in-frame clones and leaves some out. The table includes about 68,000 clones, about 90% detected once. The receptor's source is a female donor with multiple sclerosis, enrolled in a pregnancy study. The sample here was peripheral blood, taken in the second trimester of pregnancy.

This CDR3 is CASSQEEGVGTDTQYF. CDR3 DNA: TGCGCCAGCAGCCAAGAAGAGGGGGTTGGCACAGATACGCAGTATTTT. This chain joins TRBV4-3 and TRBJ2-3, with a weak D call TRBD1 (6 bases). This CDR3 spans 16 amino acids. V lost 0 bases to trimming and J lost 1 base, with 11 bases between them. Germline CDR1 is LGHNA and CDR2 is YSLEER.